This TCR beta chain was identified during a study of siplizumab effects on memory and regulatory T cells. Every sample had 95,000 to 100,000 of its TCR templates assayed. The protocol was immunoSEQ multiplex PCR, while the TCRdb copy is restricted to in-frame clones and leaves out a portion. The data show approximately 82,000 clones, approximately 88% seen once. With respect to this clone: Its antigen is currently unknown.

Study-level results: Naive T cells looked more diverse than memory cells and looked like major alloresponse contributors. For mappable alloreactive CD4+ clones, the mean Treg-derived fraction was about 69% with siplizumab and about 26% in controls.

Trimming took 3 bases from V and 4 from J, leaving 19 bases between them. The germline V gene encodes CDR1 SGDLS and CDR2 YYNGEE. This CDR3 has 16 amino acids. The clonotype comes from a human donor in good health. The genes are TRBV9 and TRBJ1-2; the D is unclear. The sequenced sample consisted of Tregs sorted from blood. The chain's CDR3 is CASSAENSAFVYGYTF. The CDR3 region has the DNA TGTGCCAGCAGCGCAGAAAACAGTGCCTTCGTCTATGGCTACACCTTC.